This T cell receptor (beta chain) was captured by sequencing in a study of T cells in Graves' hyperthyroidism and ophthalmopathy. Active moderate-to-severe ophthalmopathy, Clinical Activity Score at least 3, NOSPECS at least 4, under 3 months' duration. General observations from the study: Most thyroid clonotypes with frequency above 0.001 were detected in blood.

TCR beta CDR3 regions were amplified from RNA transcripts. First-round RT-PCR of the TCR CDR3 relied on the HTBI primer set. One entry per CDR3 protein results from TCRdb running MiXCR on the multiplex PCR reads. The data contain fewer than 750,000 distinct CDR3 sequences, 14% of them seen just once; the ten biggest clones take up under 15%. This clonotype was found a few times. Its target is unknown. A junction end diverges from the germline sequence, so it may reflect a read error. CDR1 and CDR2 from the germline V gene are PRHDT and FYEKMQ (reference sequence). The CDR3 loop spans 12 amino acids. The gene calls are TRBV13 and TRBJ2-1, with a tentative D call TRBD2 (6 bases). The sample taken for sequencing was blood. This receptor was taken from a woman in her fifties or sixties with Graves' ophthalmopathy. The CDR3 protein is CASISGVNEQLF. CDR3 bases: TGTGCCAGCATCTCGGGAGTCAATGAGCAGCTCTTC.